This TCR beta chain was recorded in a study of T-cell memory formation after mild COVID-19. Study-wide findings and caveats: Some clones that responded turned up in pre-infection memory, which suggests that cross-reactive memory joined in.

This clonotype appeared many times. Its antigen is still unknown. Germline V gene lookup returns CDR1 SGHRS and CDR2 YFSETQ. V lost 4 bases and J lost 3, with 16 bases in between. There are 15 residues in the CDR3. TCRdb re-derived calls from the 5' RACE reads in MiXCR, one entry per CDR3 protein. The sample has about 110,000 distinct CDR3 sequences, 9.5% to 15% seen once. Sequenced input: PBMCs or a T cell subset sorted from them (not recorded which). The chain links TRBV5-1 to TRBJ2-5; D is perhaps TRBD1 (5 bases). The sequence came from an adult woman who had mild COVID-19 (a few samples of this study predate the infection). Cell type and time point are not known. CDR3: CASSRWTKDKETQYF. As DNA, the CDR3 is TGCGCCAGCAGCCGCTGGACAAAGGACAAAGAGACCCAGTACTTC.